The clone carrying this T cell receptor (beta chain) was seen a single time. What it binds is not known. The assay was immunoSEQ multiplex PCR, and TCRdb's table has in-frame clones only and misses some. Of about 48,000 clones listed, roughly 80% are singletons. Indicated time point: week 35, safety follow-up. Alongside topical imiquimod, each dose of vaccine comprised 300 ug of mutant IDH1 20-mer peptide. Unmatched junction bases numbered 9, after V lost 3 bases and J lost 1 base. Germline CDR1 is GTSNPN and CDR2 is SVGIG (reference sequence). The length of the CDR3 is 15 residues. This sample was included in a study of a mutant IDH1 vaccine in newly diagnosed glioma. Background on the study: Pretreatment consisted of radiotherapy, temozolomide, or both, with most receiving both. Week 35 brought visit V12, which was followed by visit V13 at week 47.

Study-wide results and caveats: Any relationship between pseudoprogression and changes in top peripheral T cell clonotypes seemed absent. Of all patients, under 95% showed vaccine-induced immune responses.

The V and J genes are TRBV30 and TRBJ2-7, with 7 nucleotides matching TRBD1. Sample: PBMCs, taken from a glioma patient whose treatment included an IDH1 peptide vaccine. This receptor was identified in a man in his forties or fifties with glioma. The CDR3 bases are TGTGCCTGGAGGGATCCCGGGACAGTGTCCTACGAGCAGTACTTC. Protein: CAWRDPGTVSYEQYF. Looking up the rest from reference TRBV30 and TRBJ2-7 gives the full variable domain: SQTIHQWPATLVQPVGSPLSLECTVEGTSNPNLYWYRQAAGRGLQLLFYSVGIGQISSEVPQNLSASRPQDRQFILSSKKLLLSDSGFYLCAWRDPGTVSYEQYFGPGTRLTVT.